This passage covers 5 T cell receptor beta chains from one sample sequenced in a study of blood T cell repertoires in COVID-19. Produced via immunoSEQ multiplex PCR; TCRdb's table is partial and in-frame only. The data hold around 250,000 clones, with about 83% observed a single time. The specimen was peripheral blood. Source of these receptors: a man older than 75 with acute or convalescent COVID-19.

The chain links TRBV28 to TRBJ2-3, with TRBD2 matching 13 bases. With 1 base clipped from V and 4 bases from J, the junction kept 8 bases outside the gene matches. CDR1 is MDHEN and CDR2 is SYDVKM in the germline V gene. The length of the CDR3 is 18 residues. CDR3 DNA: TGTGCCAGCAGTTTATATTTGGGGACTAGCGGGGACTCAGATACGCAGTATTTT. It codes for CASSLYLGTSGDSDTQYF.

The chain employs TRBV28 and TRBJ2-1, with a tentative D call TRBD2 (7 bases). Trimming removed 4 bases at V and 6 bases at J, with 16 bases between. Looked up from germline, CDR1 is MDHEN and CDR2 is SYDVKM. There are 15 residues in the CDR3. The CDR3 DNA sequence: TGTGCCAGCAGTTCTCGGGGGGCCCCCCCCAATGAGCAGTTCTTC. It yields the protein CASSSRGAPPNEQFF.

V gene TRBV3-1 (or the pseudogene TRBV3-2) combines with J gene TRBJ1-1, with TRBD1 matching 7 bases. The CDR3 is 14 residues long. V dropped 3 bases and J dropped 7; count of bases not matched to a gene: 8. Germline values: CDR1 LGHDT, CDR2 YNNKEL (reference sequence). The CDR3 loop is CASSQQLGQFEAFF. CDR3 nucleotides: TGTGCCAGCAGCCAGCAGTTGGGACAGTTTGAAGCTTTCTTT.

The chain recombines TRBV3-1 (or the pseudogene TRBV3-2) with TRBJ1-6; the D gene is possibly TRBD1 (5 bases). The germline CDR1 and CDR2 sequences are LGHDT and YNNKEL (reference sequence). CDR3 length: 14 residues. Between the trimmed V and J ends, which lost 10 bases and 7 bases, there was a span of 17 bases. The DNA for the CDR3 is TGTGCCACCACCCCAGGGTTGCGCAATTCACCCCTCCACTTT. Translated, it gives CATTPGLRNSPLHF.

The chain employs TRBV7-3 and TRBJ1-1; maybe TRBD1 (6 bases). This CDR3 comprises 18 residues. The V gene's germline CDR1 is SGHTA and CDR2 FQGTGA. V was clipped by 5 bases and J by 1 base, with 23 bases between them. This CDR3 reads CASSPIPVQGWENTEAFF. The CDR3 region has the DNA TGTGCCAGCAGCCCTATTCCGGTACAGGGTTGGGAGAACACTGAAGCTTTCTTT.